The next 6 T cell receptor beta chains were all read from a single sample in a study of blood T cell repertoires in COVID-19. This table comes from immunoSEQ multiplex PCR, and its TCRdb copy is limited to in-frame clones, with some not included. The sample lists 450,000 to 500,000 clones; 70% to 90% were seen once. Specimen: peripheral blood. The receptor set was obtained from a human donor in a cohort sampled during active COVID-19.

The V call is TRBV7-9, the J call TRBJ1-1, with D unclear. Germline CDR1 and CDR2: SEHNR and FQNEAQ (reference sequence). CDR3 length: 15 residues. Trimming cost V 9 bases and J 0 bases, with 17 bases left between them. The CDR3 reads CASRTSPRVNTEAFF. The CDR3 DNA sequence: TGTGCCAGTAGGACTTCCCCTCGGGTGAACACTGAAGCTTTCTTT.

The chain links TRBV5-1 to TRBJ2-2, with TRBD2 matching 10 bases. From germline, CDR1 is SGHRS and CDR2 YFSETQ. This CDR3 spans 16 amino acids. With 4 bases clipped from V and 0 bases from J, the junction kept 3 bases outside the gene matches. CDR3 coding DNA: TGCGCCAGCAGCCCTAGCGGGAGTGCGAACACCGGGGAGCTGTTTTTT. It encodes CASSPSGSANTGELFF.

The gene calls are TRBV6-5 and TRBJ1-2, with D unresolved. The germline V gene has CDR1 MNHEY and CDR2 SVGAGI. The CDR3 is 12 residues long. With 6 bases removed from V and 0 bases from J, the gap between germline ends came to 5 bases. The CDR3 nucleotides are TGTGCCAGCAGGCGGACTAACTATGGCTACACCTTC. Translating gives CASRRTNYGYTF.

This clone was seen a handful of times. This sequence joins TRBV12-3 or TRBV12-4 and TRBJ1-5; D remains unclear. The CDR3 runs to 13 residues. The V end lost 3 bases, the J end lost 5 bases, and 8 bases lay between the germline ends. The CDR3, as DNA: TGTGCCAGCAGTTTGGGCAACTATCAGCCCCAGCATTTT. The encoded protein is CASSLGNYQPQHF.

Worth noting for this clone: This same CDR3 is encoded by further DNA sequences in the sample. The chain has TRBV7-8 and TRBJ1-2, with D unclear. CDR3 length: 13 residues. V lost 1 base and J 5 bases, leaving 8 bases between the germline ends. Germline values: CDR1 SGHVS, CDR2 FQNEAQ. The CDR3 DNA is TGTGCCAGCAGCTTAGAGCTAAATTATGGCTACACCTTC. The encoded protein is CASSLELNYGYTF.

The genes are TRBV7-3 and TRBJ2-1, with 9 bases matching TRBD2. The V segment lost 2 bases and the J segment 4 bases; nucleotides outside the gene matches: 3. This CDR3 has 15 amino acids. Germline V gene sequence: CDR1 SGHTA, CDR2 FQGTGA. CDR3 sequence: CASSLAGGIYNEQFF. For the CDR3, the DNA is TGTGCCAGCAGCTTAGCGGGAGGGATATACAATGAGCAGTTCTTC.